The rows below give T cell receptor beta chains drawn from one sample of a study of blood T cell repertoires in COVID-19. Using immunoSEQ multiplex PCR, the repertoire was profiled, and TCRdb retains in-frame clones only, with some absent. The data hold 30,000 to 35,000 clones, with 81% observed a single time. The specimen was peripheral blood. The receptor source for this set is a man between 65 and 85 years old with COVID-19, enrolled during active disease. Each CDR3 is given with its conserved first and last residue. The D gene is left open where the match is weak. Clone size is given for some rows only: seen once, a few or many times, or a class if the clone is expanded.

size	V	J	D	CDR3	DNA
once	TRBV4-3	TRBJ2-1	TRBD2	CASSQGLAGGREQFF	TGCGCCAGCAGCCAAGGCCTAGCGGGAGGAAGAGAGCAGTTCTTC
.	TRBV4-3	TRBJ2-2	.	CASSHVGENTGELFF	TGCGCCAGCAGCCACGTAGGGGAAAACACCGGGGAGCTGTTTTTT
.	TRBV7-8	TRBJ1-4	.	CASSRGQSPNEKLFF	TGTGCCAGCAGCCGTGGACAGTCTCCTAATGAAAAACTGTTTTTT
.	TRBV19	TRBJ2-1	.	CASSTLGTGTGEQFF	TGTGCCAGTAGTACGCTGGGTACAGGAACGGGCGAGCAGTTCTTC
.	TRBV5-4	TRBJ2-7	.	CASSLQTYEQYF	TGTGCCAGCAGCTTGCAAACCTACGAGCAGTACTTC
few	TRBV27	TRBJ2-2	.	CASSLWGRSTGELFF	TGTGCCAGCAGTTTATGGGGGCGCAGCACCGGGGAGCTGTTTTTT
few	TRBV12-3/TRBV12-4	TRBJ1-4	.	CASRSGINEKLFF	TGTGCCAGCCGATCAGGGATTAATGAAAAACTGTTTTTT
.	TRBV5-1	TRBJ2-3	TRBD1	CASSPPTGADTQYF	TGCGCCAGCAGCCCGCCGACAGGGGCCGATACGCAGTATTTT
medium-sized	TRBV9	TRBJ1-1	.	CASSMGGGGNTEAFF	TGTGCCAGCAGTATGGGGGGTGGCGGGAACACTGAAGCTTTCTTT
.	TRBV18	TRBJ1-6	.	CASSPYSPGDNSPLHF	TGTGCCAGCTCACCATACTCTCCAGGGGATAATTCACCCCTCCACTTT
once	TRBV5-1	TRBJ2-5	TRBD2	CASSAGLQETQYF	TGCGCCAGCAGCGCGGGACTACAAGAGACCCAGTACTTC
once	TRBV6-4	TRBJ1-2	TRBD1	CASRAGQTEGNYGYTF	TGTGCCAGCAGGGCGGGACAGACGGAGGGTAACTATGGCTACACCTTC
.	TRBV28	TRBJ1-4	.	CASSYPRTEGEKLFF	TGTGCCAGCAGTTACCCACGGACAGAGGGGGAAAAACTGTTTTTT
.	TRBV7-2	TRBJ2-7	.	CASSFERSYEQYF	TGTGCCAGCAGCTTCGAGAGGTCCTACGAGCAGTACTTC
few	TRBV5-1	TRBJ1-6	TRBD1	CASSSEPENPGGSPLHF	TGCGCCAGCAGCTCGGAACCCGAGAACCCAGGGGGTTCACCCCTCCACTTT
once	TRBV7-2	TRBJ1-4	.	CASSTQGGGNEKLFF	TGTGCCAGCAGCACTCAGGGCGGGGGTAATGAAAAACTGTTTTTT
.	TRBV11-2	TRBJ1-6	TRBD1	CASSPAQGRNSPLHF	TGTGCCAGCAGCCCAGCACAGGGGCGGAATTCACCCCTCCACTTT
.	TRBV18	TRBJ2-3	TRBD2	CASSPTSGTSADTQYF	TGTGCCAGCTCACCGACTAGCGGGACGAGTGCAGATACGCAGTATTTT
.	TRBV7-9	TRBJ1-4	TRBD1	CASSLRQGNEKLFF	TGTGCCAGCAGCTTAAGACAGGGAAATGAAAAACTGTTTTTT
once	TRBV27	TRBJ2-1	TRBD1	CASSTRQGSAYNEQFF	TGTGCCAGCAGTACCCGACAGGGCTCAGCGTACAATGAGCAGTTCTTC
.	TRBV6-5	TRBJ2-3	.	CASSYEVPGTDTQYF	TGTGCCAGCAGTTACGAGGTCCCTGGAACAGATACGCAGTATTTT
medium-sized	TRBV7-2	TRBJ1-3	.	CASSYSPLGRRGNTIYF	TGTGCCAGCAGCTACTCGCCACTGGGCAGGCGTGGAAACACCATATATTTT
.	TRBV11-2	TRBJ2-2	.	CASSRDSLAGELFF	TGTGCCAGCAGCCGTGACTCCCTCGCCGGGGAGCTGTTTTTT
.	TRBV5-1	TRBJ1-2	.	CASSSLGGANYGYTF	TGCGCCAGCAGCTCCCTAGGAGGGGCCAACTATGGCTACACCTTC
.	TRBV6-6	TRBJ1-5	.	CATGREPQHF	TGTGCCACCGGCAGGGAGCCCCAGCATTTT
.	TRBV7-2	TRBJ2-3	TRBD2	CASSLALAGRTDTQYF	TGTGCCAGCAGCTTAGCCCTAGCGGGACGCACAGATACGCAGTATTTT
.	TRBV11-2	TRBJ1-5	.	CASSPGTFLSNQPQHF	TGTGCCAGCAGCCCTGGGACATTTCTTAGCAATCAGCCCCAGCATTTT
.	TRBV7-9	TRBJ2-3	.	CASSLPPSGVSDTQYF	TGTGCCAGCAGCTTGCCTCCTTCAGGGGTTTCTGATACGCAGTATTTT
.	TRBV7-2	TRBJ1-4	.	CASSLSGPNEKLFF	TGTGCCAGCAGCCTCAGTGGGCCTAATGAAAAACTGTTTTTT
.	TRBV10-3	TRBJ2-1	.	CAIMNLASYNEQFF	TGTGCCATCATGAACTTAGCGAGCTACAATGAGCAGTTCTTC
.	TRBV28	TRBJ1-5	.	CASSLSYRSSNQPQHF	TGTGCCAGCAGTTTAAGCTACCGGAGTAGCAATCAGCCCCAGCATTTT
.	TRBV7-8	TRBJ1-5	.	CASSLALLGQPQHF	TGTGCCAGCAGCTTAGCGCTCCTAGGTCAGCCCCAGCATTTT
few	TRBV24-1	TRBJ1-2	.	CATSDSLGGYTF	TGTGCCACCAGTGATTCGCTCGGTGGCTACACCTTC
.	TRBV7-9	TRBJ2-3	TRBD2	CASSLGLADNTDTQYF	TGTGCCAGCAGTTTGGGACTAGCGGACAACACAGATACGCAGTATTTT
.	TRBV18	TRBJ1-2	.	CASSPPQGANYGYTF	TGTGCCAGCTCACCACCGCAGGGTGCTAACTATGGCTACACCTTC
.	TRBV5-8	TRBJ1-6	.	CASSSPRSSPLHF	TGTGCCAGCAGCTCCCCCAGATCTTCACCCCTCCACTTT
.	TRBV4-3	TRBJ1-2	.	CASSAGTHKRYGYTF	TGCGCCAGCAGCGCAGGCACCCATAAGAGATATGGCTACACCTTC
.	TRBV9	TRBJ2-7	.	CASSVARAKGSAGCEQYF	TGTGCCAGCAGCGTAGCTCGAGCTAAGGGGTCCGCGGGATGCGAGCAGTACTTC
.	TRBV5-4	TRBJ1-2	.	CASSLAGVDYGYTF	TGTGCCAGCAGCTTGGCCGGGGTAGACTATGGCTACACCTTC
.	TRBV2	TRBJ2-5	.	CASSATEYQETQYF	TGTGCCAGCAGTGCTACGGAGTACCAAGAGACCCAGTACTTC
.	TRBV5-1	TRBJ1-1	TRBD1	CASSFDRGTEAFF	TGCGCCAGCAGCTTTGACAGGGGCACTGAAGCTTTCTTT
.	TRBV9	TRBJ1-4	TRBD1	CASSAGTGIEKLFF	TGTGCCAGCAGCGCCGGGACAGGGATTGAAAAACTGTTTTTT
.	TRBV7-2	TRBJ1-2	.	CASSLARVFGYTF	TGTGCCAGCAGCTTAGCCAGGGTTTTTGGTTACACCTTC
.	TRBV15	TRBJ1-2	TRBD1	CATSRDRNRGVDGYTF	TGTGCCACCAGCAGAGATAGGAACAGGGGGGTGGATGGCTACACCTTC
.	TRBV29-1	TRBJ1-1	TRBD1	CSVATGGNTEAFF	TGCAGCGTTGCGACAGGGGGGAACACTGAAGCTTTCTTT
.	TRBV27	TRBJ2-3	.	CASSLSPPGLMGARQYF	TGTGCCAGCAGTTTATCTCCCCCGGGGTTAATGGGGGCTCGGCAGTATTTT
.	TRBV19	TRBJ1-3	.	CASGSRGTGNTIYF	TGTGCCAGTGGCTCCAGGGGCACTGGAAACACCATATATTTT
.	TRBV9	TRBJ2-4	.	CASSVAGSGPNIQYF	TGTGCCAGCAGCGTAGCGGGTTCGGGTCCAAACATTCAGTACTTC
.	TRBV6-1	TRBJ1-2	.	CASSERGQPDHYGYTF	TGTGCCAGCAGTGAAAGGGGCCAACCCGACCACTATGGCTACACCTTC
few	TRBV27	TRBJ1-3	TRBD1	CASRDRASSGNTIYF	TGTGCCAGCAGGGACAGGGCAAGCTCTGGAAACACCATATATTTT
.	TRBV19	TRBJ1-5	TRBD1	CASRQGGQTSNQPQHF	TGTGCCAGTAGACAGGGGGGACAGACCAGCAATCAGCCCCAGCATTTT
.	TRBV9	TRBJ2-7	TRBD2	CASSPLAGGPYEQYF	TGTGCCAGCAGTCCACTAGCGGGAGGGCCCTACGAGCAGTACTTC
.	TRBV5-1	TRBJ2-7	TRBD2	CASSLGTSGSRYEQYF	TGCGCCAGCAGCTTGGGGACTAGCGGGAGCAGGTACGAGCAGTACTTC
.	TRBV19	TRBJ2-2	.	CASSNGAGATGELFF	TGTGCCAGTAGTAATGGGGCAGGTGCCACCGGGGAGCTGTTTTTT
.	TRBV28	TRBJ1-2	TRBD1	CASSDWTGPNYGYTF	TGTGCCAGCAGTGATTGGACAGGGCCCAACTATGGCTACACCTTC